These 30 T cell receptor beta chains originate from one sample sequenced in a study of control samples from healthy donors and cancer patients. Assay: immunoSEQ multiplex PCR; the TCRdb copy retains only in-frame clones and omits some. The sample includes thousands of clones, roughly 90% of them seen just once. The sequenced sample consisted of PBMCs. All receptors derive from a man between 60 and 75 years old with colorectal cancer.

The chain uses TRBV30 and TRBJ1-4, with D hard to call. V was shortened by 4 bases and J by 10 bases, with 10 bases between the two germline ends. Germline V lookup: CDR1 GTSNPN, CDR2 SVGIG (reference sequence). CDR3 length equals 11 residues. The CDR3 spells CAWILLGKLFF. The DNA for the CDR3 is TGTGCCTGGATATTGTTAGGAAAACTGTTTTTT. Full variable domain (outside the CDR3, taken from reference TRBV30 and TRBJ1-4): SQTIHQWPATLVQPVGSPLSLECTVEGTSNPNLYWYRQAAGRGLQLLFYSVGIGQISSEVPQNLSASRPQDRQFILSSKKLLLSDSGFYLCAWILLGKLFFGSGTQLSVL.

In this sample, this clone turned up a few times. V is TRBV14 and J is TRBJ1-4; 7 positions match TRBD1. CDR1 is SGHDN and CDR2 is FVKESK in the germline V gene. V shed 2 bases, J shed 0 bases, and the junction held 6 bases outside the gene matches. The CDR3 loop spans 17 amino acids. The CDR3 reads CASSQRGGGPTNEKLFF. Here the CDR3 DNA reads TGTGCCAGCAGCCAACGAGGGGGCGGACCAACTAATGAAAAACTGTTTTTT.

This clone was seen a handful of times. The J gene is TRBJ1-6, the V gene TRBV7-9; the D gene is possibly TRBD1 (6 bases). V was cut by 4 bases and J by 7 bases, with 11 bases left in between. This CDR3 spans 14 amino acids. CDR1 SEHNR and CDR2 FQNEAQ come from the germline V gene (reference sequence). The CDR3 region is CASSSQGGNSPLHF. In DNA, the CDR3 is TGTGCCAGCAGCTCACAGGGTGGCAATTCACCCCTCCACTTT.

J is TRBJ1-6 and V is TRBV15; TRBD1 might be the D (5 bases). V was trimmed by 5 bases and J by 8 bases, leaving 16 bases between them. Germline CDR1 is LNHNV and CDR2 is YYDKDF (reference sequence). This CDR3 region has 15 residues. For the CDR3, the DNA is TGTGCCACCAGCCGGGGAGGGGAGTGGGATTCACCCCTCCACTTT. This gives the protein CATSRGGEWDSPLHF.

Only a few counts were recorded for this clone. V and J are TRBV28 and TRBJ2-7; the D is unclear. The CDR3 totals 13 residues. Trimming pared 2 bases from V and 4 bases from J, leaving 9 bases between. Germline V gene data show CDR1 as MDHEN and CDR2 as SYDVKM. In DNA form, the CDR3 reads TGTGCCAGCAGTTTAGTTCTTGGGTACGAGCAGTACTTC. It codes for CASSLVLGYEQYF.

This clone is a singleton in its sample. The V call is TRBV28, the J call TRBJ1-2; a weak D match, TRBD1 (6 bases). Germline V gives CDR1 MDHEN, CDR2 SYDVKM. The V end was cut by 2 bases, the J end by 6 bases, with 10 bases between. The CDR3 sequence is 13 residues long. The CDR3 protein is CASSLGGWNGYTF. The CDR3 DNA follows: TGTGCCAGCAGTTTAGGGGGCTGGAATGGCTACACCTTC.

This clone has only one observation. The chain combines TRBV2 with TRBJ2-7; D is possibly TRBD1 (7 bases). CDR1 SNHLY and CDR2 FYNNEI come from the germline V gene. V lost 2 bases, J lost 5 bases, and 13 bases lay in between. The CDR3 totals 14 residues. CDR3 region: CASSEQGGTDEQYF. In DNA, the CDR3 is TGTGCCAGCAGTGAACAGGGGGGCACCGACGAGCAGTACTTC.

The chain employs TRBV28 and TRBJ2-6; 8 bases line up with TRBD1. CDR1 and CDR2 (germline): MDHEN, SYDVKM. The CDR3 runs 19 residues. The V gene end was trimmed by 6 bases and the J gene end by 0 bases; junction bases not matched to a gene: 13. The CDR3 spells CASRRLRDRFISGANVLTF. Written as DNA, the CDR3 is TGTGCCAGCAGGCGACTCCGGGACAGGTTCATCTCTGGGGCCAACGTCCTGACTTTC.

The chain is built from TRBV5-1 and TRBJ2-7, with 9 bases that match TRBD1. The CDR3 runs 14 residues. Germline trimming cut 4 bases from V and 1 base from J; bases unmatched to any gene: 3. The V gene's germline CDR1 is SGHRS and CDR2 YFSETQ. CDR3: CASSAGTGSYEQYF. The CDR3 bases are TGCGCCAGCAGCGCCGGGACAGGGTCCTACGAGCAGTACTTC.

The chain has TRBV11-1 and TRBJ2-7; D might be TRBD2 (5 bases). The CDR3 consists of 13 residues. Deletions cut 1 base from V and 6 bases from J, with 10 bases between. Germline V gene sequence: CDR1 SGHAT, CDR2 FQDESV (reference sequence). CDR3 sequence (DNA): TGTGCCAGCAGCTTAGGCCCCGGGGTCGAGCAGTACTTC. Amino acid sequence: CASSLGPGVEQYF.

J is TRBJ1-2 and V is TRBV28, with a possible D match to TRBD1 (5 bases). CDR3 length: 15 amino acids. CDR1 and CDR2 from the germline V gene are MDHEN and SYDVKM. Trimming stripped 1 base from V and 8 bases from J, with 17 bases between. The CDR3 region is CASSLFRAGPEGYTF. In DNA form, the CDR3 reads TGTGCCAGCAGTTTATTCAGGGCTGGCCCCGAAGGCTACACCTTC.

Only one count was recorded for this clone. The V gene is TRBV7-9, the J gene TRBJ2-2, with 9 bases matching TRBD2. The CDR3 spans 16 residues. Germline CDR1 reads SEHNR; CDR2 reads FQNEAQ (reference sequence). Losses at the gene ends were 5 bases for V and 3 bases for J; bases not matched to a gene: 7. CDR3 nucleotide sequence: TGTGCCAGCAGCCCGCGGGGGGGCCAGCACACCGGGGAGCTGTTTTTT. Translation: CASSPRGGQHTGELFF.

This chain uses TRBV15 with TRBJ2-3, with TRBD2 matching over 9 bases. Germline V gene sequence: CDR1 LNHNV, CDR2 YYDKDF (reference sequence). This CDR3 is 16 amino acids long. With 2 bases clipped from V and 0 bases from J, the junction kept 3 bases outside the gene matches. The CDR3 is CATSRSGGYSTDTQYF. The CDR3 DNA follows: TGTGCCACCAGCAGAAGCGGGGGGTATAGCACAGATACGCAGTATTTT. The variable domain in full, with the rest retrieved from reference TRBV15 and TRBJ2-3, is DAMVIQNPRYQVTQFGKPVTLSCSQTLNHNVMYWYQQKSSQAPKLLFHYYDKDFNNEADTPDNFQSRRPNTSFCFLDIRSPGLGDTAMYLCATSRSGGYSTDTQYFGPGTRLTVL.

V usage is TRBV3-1 (or the pseudogene TRBV3-2) and J usage is TRBJ1-1; D possibly corresponds to TRBD1 (5 bases). Trimming removed 2 bases from V and 1 base from J, with 11 bases in between. The CDR3 consists of 15 residues. Germline CDR1 LGHDT, CDR2 YNNKEL (reference sequence). The CDR3 DNA reads TGTGCCAGCAGCCAACACGGGACGGCGAACACTGAAGCTTTCTTT. It translates to CASSQHGTANTEAFF.

The chain carries TRBV2 and TRBJ2-7; TRBD2 agrees at 7 bases. The CDR3 contains 17 residues. Germline CDR1 reads SNHLY; CDR2 reads FYNNEI. V shed 7 bases, J shed 0 bases, and the junction held 15 bases outside the gene matches. CDR3 protein: CASNTGGGWGSSYEQYF. In DNA form, the CDR3 reads TGTGCCAGCAACACGGGGGGAGGCTGGGGAAGCTCCTACGAGCAGTACTTC.

The V and J genes are TRBV5-1 and TRBJ2-1; 9 positions match TRBD1. CDR1 is SGHRS and CDR2 is YFSETQ in the germline V gene. The V gene end was trimmed by 5 bases and the J gene end by 8 bases; junction bases not matched to a gene: 14. This CDR3 comprises 16 residues. The CDR3 sequence: CASSRTGTGTGHEQFF. CDR3 DNA sequence: TGCGCCAGCAGTAGGACCGGGACAGGGACGGGGCATGAGCAGTTCTTC.

The chain recombines TRBV5-1 with TRBJ1-1, with 11 positions matching TRBD1. Germline V gene lookup returns CDR1 SGHRS and CDR2 YFSETQ. V gave up 3 bases and J gave up 6 bases; unmatched junction bases: 7. The CDR3 is made up of 15 amino acids. In DNA, the CDR3 is TGCGCCAGCAGCTCCGGGACAGGGGGTAGGGCTGAAGCTTTCTTT. Its protein product is CASSSGTGGRAEAFF.

This clone has just one count. CDR3: CASSLRGSGKNIQYF. CDR3 in DNA: TGTGCCAGCAGCTTGCGCGGCTCGGGCAAAAACATTCAGTACTTC. The V and J genes are TRBV7-8 and TRBJ2-4; D gene uncertain. The length of the CDR3 is 15 residues. The germline V gene has CDR1 SGHVS and CDR2 FQNEAQ. V was shortened by 3 bases and J by 3 bases, with 12 bases between the two germline ends.

The chain joins TRBV28 to TRBJ2-7; D perhaps matches TRBD1 (6 bases). The V and J ends lost 2 bases and 3 bases respectively, with 8 bases between them. CDR3 length: 13 amino acids. The germline V gene has CDR1 MDHEN and CDR2 SYDVKM. CDR3 region: CASSLIQGYEQYF. The CDR3 DNA follows: TGTGCCAGCAGTTTAATACAGGGCTACGAGCAGTACTTC. Together with reference TRBV28 and TRBJ2-7, the CDR3 gives the full variable domain: DVKVTQSSRYLVKRTGEKVFLECVQDMDHENMFWYRQDPGLGLRLIYFSYDVKMKEKGDIPEGYSVSREKKERFSLILESASTNQTSMYLCASSLIQGYEQYFGPGTRLTVT.

The V call is TRBV19, the J call TRBJ2-3; D may be TRBD2 (5 bases). The V and J ends lost 3 bases and 1 base respectively, with 11 bases between them. Germline CDR1 is LNHDA and CDR2 is SQIVND (reference sequence). This CDR3 contains 15 residues. The chain's CDR3 is CASSIRGLGTDTQYF. CDR3 bases: TGTGCCAGTAGTATCAGAGGGCTTGGCACAGATACGCAGTATTTT.

This clone was found once. This chain uses TRBV7-3 with TRBJ2-3; 10 positions match TRBD2. Germline trimming cut 1 base from V and 5 bases from J; bases unmatched to any gene: 3. This CDR3 has 15 amino acids. CDR1 SGHTA and CDR2 FQGTGA come from the germline V gene. The CDR3 region is CASSLSLAGVDTQYF. Written as DNA, the CDR3 is TGTGCCAGCAGCTTAAGTCTAGCGGGGGTAGATACGCAGTATTTT.

This chain connects TRBV28 to TRBJ2-7, with TRBD1 matching 8 bases. The CDR3 length is 15 residues. Trimming cost V 4 bases and J 6 bases; bases outside gene matches: 11. CDR1 is MDHEN, CDR2 SYDVKM, per germline. The CDR3 reads CASSSLDREVVEQYF. In DNA, the CDR3 is TGTGCCAGCAGTTCCCTGGACAGGGAAGTCGTCGAGCAGTACTTC.

J is TRBJ2-2 and V is TRBV28; a possible D gene is TRBD2 (5 bases). Germline-derived CDR1 and CDR2 are MDHEN and SYDVKM. The length of the CDR3 is 15 residues. Trimming cost V 3 bases and J 6 bases, with 14 bases left between them. The CDR3 DNA reads as TGTGCCAGCAGTTTCTCGGGATCTAGGGCCGGGGAGCTGTTTTTT. Its translation is CASSFSGSRAGELFF.

The chain couples TRBV27 to TRBJ2-7, with D possibly matching TRBD2 (5 bases). V was pared by 4 bases and J by 6 bases, with 13 bases between. This CDR3 has 13 amino acids. Germline lookup yields CDR1 MNHEY and CDR2 SMNVEV (reference sequence). The CDR3 here is CASSSTAAGEQYF. The CDR3 DNA is TGTGCCAGCAGTTCCACTGCGGCGGGCGAGCAGTACTTC.

The rearrangement links TRBV6-5 to TRBJ1-2; D unresolved. V lost 6 bases and J lost 4, with 15 bases in between. The CDR3 extends over 14 amino acids. Germline-derived CDR1 and CDR2 are MNHEY and SVGAGI. The CDR3 nucleotides read TGTGCCAGCAGGGAGAGACCGGAAAGCTATGGCTACACCTTC. As protein: CASRERPESYGYTF.

The V gene is TRBV27, the J gene TRBJ1-6; TRBD1 aligns across 7 bases. V shed 3 bases and J 4 bases; nucleotides not matched to a gene: 6. The CDR3 runs to 16 residues. The germline V gene has CDR1 MNHEY and CDR2 SMNVEV (reference sequence). The CDR3 is CASSLRPGQYNSPLHF. Here the CDR3 DNA reads TGTGCCAGCAGTTTGCGACCGGGACAGTATAATTCACCCCTCCACTTT.

This chain connects TRBV18 to TRBJ1-2; no definite D call. The CDR3 is made up of 13 amino acids. Trimming shortened V by 3 bases and J by 2 bases, and 7 bases separated the two germline ends. Germline assignment: CDR1 KGHSH and CDR2 LQKENI. CDR3 loop: CASSPGGNYGYTF. The CDR3, as DNA: TGTGCCAGCTCACCGGGAGGGAACTATGGCTACACCTTC.

This chain links TRBV15 with TRBJ1-5; no reliable D call. Germline CDR1 reads LNHNV; CDR2 reads YYDKDF (reference sequence). V was clipped by 6 bases and J by 3 bases, with 9 bases between them. This CDR3 region has 13 residues. The CDR3 region is CATRDYNNQPQHF. In DNA form, the CDR3 reads TGTGCCACCAGGGACTATAACAATCAGCCCCAGCATTTT.

The V gene is TRBV12-3 or TRBV12-4, the J gene TRBJ1-5; unclear D gene. Trimming left V 7 bases short and J 4 bases short, with 11 bases between. This CDR3 has 13 residues. CDR3 sequence (DNA): TGTGCCAGCAACCGAGACTTTAATCAGCCCCAGCATTTT. It specifies CASNRDFNQPQHF.

This chain joins TRBV20-1 and TRBJ1-2; tentatively, D is TRBD1 (5 bases). V lost 3 bases to trimming and J lost 4 bases, with 9 bases between them. The CDR3 spans 12 residues. Germline lookup yields CDR1 DFQATT and CDR2 SNEGSKA (reference sequence). The CDR3 sequence: CSASSRAYGYTF. CDR3 bases: TGCAGTGCTAGTTCCAGGGCCTATGGCTACACCTTC.